Shown below are 18 T cell receptor beta chains from a single sample sequenced in a study of identical twins. TCRdb called the 5' RACE reads again in MiXCR, with one record for every CDR3 protein. The data hold roughly 1.6 million distinct CDR3 sequences, with around 33% observed a single time. Sequenced: cord blood. These receptors originate from a newborn girl in good health.

This clonotype was seen a handful of times. The chain carries TRBV18 and TRBJ2-5; D perhaps matches TRBD2 (5 bases). The germline gives CDR1 KGHSH, CDR2 LQKENI. CDR3 length: 14 amino acids. The V end lost 3 bases, the J end lost 5 bases, and 13 bases lay between the germline ends. CDR3 coding DNA: TGTGCCAGCTCACCGTCGGGATTTGGGGAGACCCAGTACTTC. This sequence encodes CASSPSGFGETQYF.

The V and J genes are TRBV20-1 and TRBJ1-5; D is uncertain. V lost 1 base, J lost 4 bases, and 26 bases lay in between. CDR1 and CDR2 (germline): DFQATT, SNEGSKA (reference sequence). The CDR3 has 19 residues. The CDR3 region is CSARVQEPGRWMQNQPQHF. CDR3 coding DNA: TGCAGTGCTAGAGTCCAGGAACCCGGCAGGTGGATGCAAAATCAGCCCCAGCATTTT.

This sequence joins TRBV30 and TRBJ2-1, with 13 positions matching TRBD2. After removal of 0 bases from V and 3 bases from J, the junction contained 5 bases not matched to a gene. Germline V gene lookup returns CDR1 GTSNPN and CDR2 SVGIG (reference sequence). The CDR3 loop spans 17 amino acids. The CDR3 sequence: CAWSVSRTSGGYNEQFF. In DNA, the CDR3 is TGTGCCTGGAGTGTATCCCGGACTAGCGGGGGCTACAATGAGCAGTTCTTC. The variable domain in full, with the rest retrieved from reference TRBV30 and TRBJ2-1, is SQTIHQWPATLVQPVGSPLSLECTVEGTSNPNLYWYRQAAGRGLQLLFYSVGIGQISSEVPQNLSASRPQDRQFILSSKKLLLSDSGFYLCAWSVSRTSGGYNEQFFGPGTRLTVL.

The genes are TRBV3-1 and TRBJ2-5; 7 positions agree with TRBD2. J gave up 2 bases and V 0 bases, and 6 bases lay outside the gene matches. CDR3 length: 16 residues. Germline CDR1 is LGHDT and CDR2 is YNNKEL (reference sequence). The CDR3 region has the DNA TGTGCCAGCAGCCAAGAGCCGGGAGGCTTACAAGAGACCCAGTACTTC. This codes for CASSQEPGGLQETQYF.

The sample holds a few counts of this clonotype. This chain uses TRBV4-1 with TRBJ2-5; D is possibly TRBD2 (6 bases). V lost 4 bases and J 3 bases, leaving 12 bases between the germline ends. Germline V lookup: CDR1 MGHRA, CDR2 YSYEKL. This CDR3 region has 14 residues. The CDR3 nucleotides are TGCGCCAGCAGCCGATTTAGCGGTAAAGAGACCCAGTACTTC. The encoded protein is CASSRFSGKETQYF.

The chain carries TRBV11-3 and TRBJ2-2, with D perhaps TRBD1 or TRBD2 (6 bases each). There are 13 residues in the CDR3. Deletions cut 3 bases from V and 7 bases from J, with 9 bases between. Germline CDR1 and CDR2: SGHNT and YENEEA. CDR3 sequence reads: CASSLEGDGELFF. The CDR3 DNA reads as TGTGCCAGCAGCTTGGAGGGGGACGGGGAGCTGTTTTTT.

J is TRBJ2-1 and V is TRBV10-1, with 7 nucleotides matching TRBD2. Germline V gene sequence: CDR1 WNHNN, CDR2 SYGVQD (reference sequence). This CDR3 spans 13 amino acids. The junction had 5 bases not matched to a gene; V was cut back by 3 bases and J by 9 bases. CDR3 protein: CASSDAGGGEQFF. The DNA for the CDR3 is TGCGCCAGCAGTGATGCAGGCGGGGGTGAGCAGTTCTTC.

There are a few counts of this clonotype. V gene TRBV5-1 combines with J gene TRBJ2-7, with D perhaps matching TRBD1 (5 bases). The CDR3 sequence is 14 residues long. Trimming took off 6 bases at V and 5 bases at J, with 18 bases between the two ends. Looked up from germline, CDR1 is SGHRS and CDR2 is YFSETQ. The CDR3 bases are TGCGCCAGCAAAAGACCCAGGGATGTGGACGAGCAGTACTTC. This encodes CASKRPRDVDEQYF. Full variable domain (outside the CDR3, taken from reference TRBV5-1 and TRBJ2-7): KAGVTQTPRYLIKTRGQQVTLSCSPISGHRSVSWYQQTPGQGLQFLFEYFSETQRNKGNFPGRFSGRQFSNSRSEMNVSTLELGDSALYLCASKRPRDVDEQYFGPGTRLTVT.

This chain uses TRBV27 with TRBJ2-7; 10 bases are a match to TRBD1. CDR1 is MNHEY, CDR2 SMNVEV, per germline (reference sequence). CDR3 length equals 13 residues. V lost 4 bases, J lost 7 bases, and 4 bases stayed unmatched. CDR3 bases: TGTGCCAGCAGTTGGACAGGGGGGCATGAGCAGTACTTC. Translation gives CASSWTGGHEQYF.

The chain combines TRBV12-3 or TRBV12-4 with TRBJ2-7, with 8 bases that match TRBD1. The CDR3 spans 16 residues. V shed 2 bases and J 5 bases; nucleotides not matched to a gene: 11. The CDR3 DNA follows: TGTGCCAGCAGTTTAAGACAGGGGAGCACGACACACGAGCAGTACTTC. Protein: CASSLRQGSTTHEQYF.

There are many counts of this clonotype. Sequence at one end of the junction differs from germline and may be a read error. The chain links TRBV7-2 to TRBJ2-7; possibly TRBD1 for D (6 bases). This CDR3 region has 14 residues. CDR1 SGHTA and CDR2 FQGNSA come from the germline V gene. The DNA of the CDR3 is TGTGCCAGCAGTTTAGACGGGACATCCTACGAGCAGTACTTC. This sequence encodes CASSLDGTSYEQYF.

The chain carries TRBV11-2 and TRBJ2-5; D is unresolved. Germline CDR1 and CDR2: SGHAT and FQNNGV. Trimming stripped 0 bases from V and 1 base from J, with 9 bases between. The CDR3 totals 15 residues. DNA of the CDR3: TGTGCCAGCAGCTTAGAGGCCCTGCTCCAAGAGACCCAGTACTTC. Translation: CASSLEALLQETQYF.

This clonotype appeared a few times. The chain is built from TRBV7-2 and TRBJ2-7; 8 nucleotides line up with TRBD2. V gave up 4 bases and J gave up 2 bases; unmatched junction bases: 7. This CDR3 contains 15 residues. Germline lookup yields CDR1 SGHTA and CDR2 FQGNSA. CDR3 residues: CASSWGLGGPYEQYF. DNA of the CDR3: TGTGCCAGCAGCTGGGGACTAGGGGGACCCTACGAGCAGTACTTC.

This chain links TRBV13 with TRBJ1-1; 9 bases map to TRBD1. CDR3 length: 16 amino acids. V lost 4 bases and J lost 1; bases outside the gene matches: 7. Germline CDR1 is PRHDT and CDR2 is FYEKMQ (reference sequence). The CDR3 DNA follows: TGTGCCAGCAGCTCCGGACAGGGGCAAGGGAACACTGAAGCTTTCTTT. Its translation is CASSSGQGQGNTEAFF.

In this sample, this clonotype turned up a few times. The chain joins TRBV3-1 to TRBJ2-1; D uncertain. Per germline, CDR1 LGHDT and CDR2 YNNKEL (reference sequence). Trimming cost V 4 bases and J 2 bases, with 9 bases left between them. The CDR3 totals 14 residues. The DNA for the CDR3 is TGTGCCAGCAGCCCAGCCCTCCCCTACAATGAGCAGTTCTTC. Its translation: CASSPALPYNEQFF.

This clonotype was recorded a few times. The rearrangement uses TRBV7-9 and TRBJ2-7; possibly TRBD2 for D (5 bases). V was cut by 0 bases and J by 2 bases, with 17 bases left in between. Looked up from germline, CDR1 is SEHNR and CDR2 is FQNEAQ (reference sequence). The CDR3 totals 17 residues. The CDR3 is CASSLALLERPTYEQYF. The CDR3 bases are TGTGCCAGCAGCTTAGCCCTTCTAGAGCGGCCAACCTACGAGCAGTACTTC.

The CDR3 here is CASSGTGTSRETQYF. CDR3 DNA sequence: TGTGCCAGCAGTGGCACCGGGACTAGCAGAGAGACCCAGTACTTC. The chain links TRBV6-6 to TRBJ2-5, with 9 positions matching TRBD2. CDR3 length: 15 amino acids. Germline CDR1 is MNHNY and CDR2 is SVGAGI (reference sequence). The V segment lost 5 bases and the J segment 4 bases; nucleotides outside the gene matches: 8.

This clonotype occurred many times. The chain recombines TRBV7-8 with TRBJ1-2, with D hard to call. The CDR3 extends over 15 amino acids. Looked up from germline, CDR1 is SGHVS and CDR2 is FQNEAQ. V was pared by 5 bases and J by 1 base, with 14 bases between. CDR3 loop: CASSQIGRNNYGYTF. The CDR3, as DNA: TGTGCCAGCAGCCAGATCGGGCGGAATAACTATGGCTACACCTTC. Full variable domain (rest looked up from reference TRBV7-8 and TRBJ1-2): GAGVSQSPRYKVAKRGQDVALRCDPISGHVSLFWYQQALGQGPEFLTYFQNEAQLDKSGLPSDRFFAERPEGSVSTLKIQRTQQEDSAVYLCASSQIGRNNYGYTFGSGTRLTVV.